The rows below give T cell receptor beta chains drawn from one sample of a study of T cell changes during pregnancy in multiple sclerosis. Assay used: immunoSEQ multiplex PCR; TCRdb lists only in-frame clones, some missing. The sample records more than 55,000 clones, over 85% being singletons. The sample in question was peripheral blood, obtained in the third trimester of pregnancy. These TCRs come from a female donor with multiple sclerosis, enrolled in a pregnancy study. CDR3s leave out the opening cysteine and the closing phenylalanine or tryptophan. The D gene is left open where the match is weak.

>-|TRBJ1-5|TRBV5-1
ACSVDDSRNQPQH
>-|TRBJ1-3|TRBV7-2
ASSLRGHRNTIY
>-|TRBJ2-5|TRBV5-1
ASSPGRGARETQY
>-|TRBJ2-1|TRBV6-1
ASSEVGRSYEQF
>TRBD2|TRBJ2-1|TRBV5-1
ASSYLAGGSYNEQF
>TRBD2|TRBJ2-1|TRBV9
ASSVGAGSSYNEQF
>TRBD2|TRBJ2-1|TRBV7-6
ASSLDGLAGHNEQF
>-|TRBJ2-1|TRBV10-3
AISGLFQGSTEQF
>TRBD1|TRBJ1-4|TRBV6-5
ASSSGQGREKLF
>TRBD2|TRBJ2-7|TRBV6-5
ASRTGTSGLYEQY
>-|TRBJ2-5|TRBV27
ASSTRGLGETQY
>-|TRBJ2-2|TRBV5-1
ASSFNTRDTGELF
>-|TRBJ2-2|TRBV25-1
ASSSRDRGETGELF
>TRBD2|TRBJ2-7|TRBV2
ATGTSGYEQY
>TRBD2|TRBJ2-1|TRBV11-3
ASSPFSPGLAMSEQF
>TRBD1|TRBJ2-7|TRBV27
ASSLDGQGYEQY
>TRBD1|TRBJ1-2|TRBV30
AWRPGQGAPNYGYT
>-|TRBJ1-1|TRBV5-4
ASSQVPDGLYPTHTEAF
>-|TRBJ2-3|TRBV2
ASSDRSGTDTQY
>TRBD1|TRBJ2-1|TRBV10-2
ASSEGRQGNEQF
>-|TRBJ2-6|TRBV19
ASTAAGANVLT
>TRBD2|TRBJ2-5|TRBV9
ASSVATSGKETQY
>TRBD2|TRBJ2-1|TRBV11-3
ASSLDLSSGEQF
>TRBD2|TRBJ2-1|TRBV5-1
ASSPWTSGLNEQF
>TRBD1|TRBJ1-4|TRBV9
ASSVTGGEKLF
>-|TRBJ2-7|TRBV5-4
ASSVGLAEQY
>TRBD2|TRBJ2-7|TRBV10-3
AISEMTSGRDEQY
>-|TRBJ2-7|TRBV30
AWSEGAYEQY
>-|TRBJ1-1|TRBV7-7
ASSLSPGPAEAF
>-|TRBJ2-2|TRBV5-1
ASSLVSDTGELF
>TRBD2|TRBJ2-1|TRBV5-4
ASTERGRYNEQF
>-|TRBJ1-1|TRBV6-5
ASRRTEAF
>-|TRBJ2-1|TRBV29-1
SVAGRQRYNEQF
>TRBD2|TRBJ2-3|TRBV9
ASSAQWAGGTDTQY
>-|TRBJ2-1|TRBV23-1
ASSQSASRERNEQF
>-|TRBJ2-2|TRBV10-3
AISVSGGELF
>TRBD2|TRBJ2-3|TRBV28
ASSFLAESTDTQY
>-|TRBJ2-5|TRBV5-1
ASSPLQYQETQY
>TRBD1|TRBJ1-4|TRBV6-1
ASTKDRGGEKLF
>TRBD1|TRBJ2-1|TRBV7-2
ASSFFWDRMTSEQF
>-|TRBJ2-3|TRBV6-1
ASLDSLRVADTQY
>TRBD1|TRBJ1-2|TRBV28
ASSSGQGRAYGYT
>-|TRBJ1-2|TRBV5-1
ASRGRGGNYGYT
>TRBD2|TRBJ2-3|TRBV28
ASSPASGSGEDTQY
>-|TRBJ1-5|TRBV19
ASSIGVRGSINQPQH
>TRBD2|TRBJ2-3|TRBV6-6
ASSFGTSGLTDTQY